This T cell receptor beta chain was sequenced during a study of shared clonotypes between healthy human individuals. Study in general: CD4 naive and CD4 memory each took three plates per donor, while CD8 naive took two and CD8 memory one.

Libraries were prepared by immunoSEQ multiplex PCR; TCRdb keeps only in-frame clonotypes and omits some of them. In the table there are approximately 1.5 million clones, around 98% of which are singletons. The V gene end was trimmed by 6 bases and the J gene end by 5 bases; junction bases not matched to a gene: 9. This CDR3 has 15 amino acids. Germline CDR1 is KGHSH and CDR2 is LQKENI. This receptor was obtained from a man aged 25 to 45 in good health. The chain combines TRBV18 with TRBJ2-3, with 9 bases matching TRBD2. Input material: naive CD4+ T cells sorted from blood. As for subset: CD45RA+ positively selected. The CDR3 region is CASSQIAGVGDTQYF. CDR3 bases: TGTGCCAGCTCCCAAATAGCGGGAGTTGGAGATACGCAGTATTTT.